These T cell receptor beta chains were read from a single sample in a study of T cells in tuberculosis. Assay: immunoSEQ multiplex PCR; the TCRdb copy retains only in-frame clones and omits some. The sample lists 35,000 to 40,000 clones; 85% to 95% were seen once. Material for sequencing was PBMCs. The origin of the receptors is a donor aged 10 to 29 with latent tuberculosis or without tuberculosis infection. Some clones in this sample may be carry-over from other donors' samples. The CDR3 runs from the conserved cysteine through the conserved F or W. D genes are given only for firm matches. Not all rows give a size; the values are once, few, many and, for expanded clones, a class.

D gene: TRBD2
clone size: NA
V gene: TRBV19
J gene: TRBJ2-1
CDR3 length: 15
CDR3 DNA: TGTGCCAGTAGTCGGACTAGCGGGGGGTCTTACGAGCAGTTCTTC
CDR3 protein: CASSRTSGGSYEQFF

D gene: NA
clone size: NA
V gene: TRBV29-1
J gene: TRBJ2-7
CDR3 length: 12
CDR3 DNA: TGCAGCGTAGGACAGACCCATTACGAGCAGTACTTC
CDR3 protein: CSVGQTHYEQYF

D gene: TRBD1
clone size: NA
V gene: TRBV5-1
J gene: TRBJ1-1
CDR3 length: 16
CDR3 DNA: TGCGCCAGCAGCTCGGACAGGGATGTGGGTAACACTGAAGCTTTCTTT
CDR3 protein: CASSSDRDVGNTEAFF

D gene: TRBD1
clone size: NA
V gene: TRBV18
J gene: TRBJ2-7
CDR3 length: 14
CDR3 DNA: TGTGCCAGCTCACCACCAGGACAGGGGCGCGAGCAGTACTTC
CDR3 protein: CASSPPGQGREQYF

D gene: TRBD1
clone size: NA
V gene: TRBV6-5
J gene: TRBJ2-7
CDR3 length: 14
CDR3 DNA: TGTGCCAGCAGTGCGGACAGGAGCTCCTACGAGCAGTACTTC
CDR3 protein: CASSADRSSYEQYF

D gene: NA
clone size: NA
V gene: TRBV28
J gene: TRBJ1-6
CDR3 length: 15
CDR3 DNA: TGTGCCAGCACCCCACTGGGGGGGAACGGTTCACCCCTCCACTTT
CDR3 protein: CASTPLGGNGSPLHF

D gene: NA
clone size: NA
V gene: TRBV10-2
J gene: TRBJ1-5
CDR3 length: 14
CDR3 DNA: TGCGCCAGTCGCCTGAACAGGGATGATCAGCCCCAGCATTTT
CDR3 protein: CASRLNRDDQPQHF

D gene: TRBD1
clone size: NA
V gene: TRBV18
J gene: TRBJ1-1
CDR3 length: 14
CDR3 DNA: TGTGCCAGCTCATCACAGGGGATGAACACTGAAGCTTTCTTT
CDR3 protein: CASSSQGMNTEAFF

D gene: TRBD1
clone size: NA
V gene: TRBV19
J gene: TRBJ1-6
CDR3 length: 13
CDR3 DNA: TGTGCCAGTAGAAGACAGGGTAATTCACCCCTCCACTTT
CDR3 protein: CASRRQGNSPLHF

D gene: NA
clone size: NA
V gene: TRBV2
J gene: TRBJ1-3
CDR3 length: 12
CDR3 DNA: TGTGCCAGCAGCCCAGCGGGAAACACCATATATTTT
CDR3 protein: CASSPAGNTIYF

D gene: NA
clone size: NA
V gene: TRBV11-2
J gene: TRBJ1-1
CDR3 length: 13
CDR3 DNA: TGTGCCAGCAGCAGGGGAAGGGGGACTGAAGCTTTCTTT
CDR3 protein: CASSRGRGTEAFF

D gene: NA
clone size: NA
V gene: TRBV6-1
J gene: TRBJ1-4
CDR3 length: 13
CDR3 DNA: TGTGCCAGCAGCGGTACAGGGCGGGAAAAACTGTTTTTT
CDR3 protein: CASSGTGREKLFF

D gene: NA
clone size: NA
V gene: TRBV11-2
J gene: TRBJ2-1
CDR3 length: 11
CDR3 DNA: TGTGCCAGCAGCTCACTGGTTGAGCAGTTCTTC
CDR3 protein: CASSSLVEQFF

D gene: TRBD1
clone size: NA
V gene: TRBV29-1
J gene: TRBJ1-5
CDR3 length: 14
CDR3 DNA: TGCAGCGTTGGGTCCGGACAGGGCAATCAGCCCCAGCATTTT
CDR3 protein: CSVGSGQGNQPQHF

D gene: TRBD1
clone size: NA
V gene: TRBV28
J gene: TRBJ2-1
CDR3 length: 14
CDR3 DNA: TGTGCCAGCGGCCCCGGGACAGGGATCAATGAGCAGTTCTTC
CDR3 protein: CASGPGTGINEQFF

D gene: TRBD2
clone size: NA
V gene: TRBV5-1
J gene: TRBJ2-3
CDR3 length: 18
CDR3 DNA: TGCGCCAGCAGCTCCCGGACTAGCGGGGGGGCCGGGGCAGATACGCAGTATTTT
CDR3 protein: CASSSRTSGGAGADTQYF

D gene: NA
clone size: once
V gene: TRBV25-1
J gene: TRBJ1-6
CDR3 length: 16
CDR3 DNA: TGTGCCAGCAGTGATCCGGGAAAGAGTTCAAATTCACCCCTCCACTTT
CDR3 protein: CASSDPGKSSNSPLHF

D gene: TRBD1
clone size: NA
V gene: TRBV29-1
J gene: TRBJ2-3
CDR3 length: 15
CDR3 DNA: TGCAGCGTTGACGGCCAGACAGGGCGCACAGATACGCAGTATTTT
CDR3 protein: CSVDGQTGRTDTQYF

D gene: NA
clone size: NA
V gene: TRBV14
J gene: TRBJ1-6
CDR3 length: 16
CDR3 DNA: TGTGCCAGCAGCCCCAGGGGTAACTCCTATAATTCACCCCTCCACTTT
CDR3 protein: CASSPRGNSYNSPLHF

D gene: NA
clone size: NA
V gene: TRBV7-9
J gene: TRBJ2-3
CDR3 length: 14
CDR3 DNA: TGTGCCAGCAGCTTGAACTCCGACGGGGATACGCAGTATTTT
CDR3 protein: CASSLNSDGDTQYF

D gene: NA
clone size: NA
V gene: TRBV5-6
J gene: TRBJ1-2
CDR3 length: 16
CDR3 DNA: TGTGCCAGCAGCCAGACAAGCCCTTTAGCTAACTATGGCTACACCTTC
CDR3 protein: CASSQTSPLANYGYTF

D gene: TRBD1
clone size: NA
V gene: TRBV10-1
J gene: TRBJ1-5
CDR3 length: 13
CDR3 DNA: TGCGCCAGCAGTCAGGACAGGGTTGTCCCCCAGCATTTT
CDR3 protein: CASSQDRVVPQHF

D gene: NA
clone size: NA
V gene: TRBV13
J gene: TRBJ1-1
CDR3 length: 15
CDR3 DNA: TGTGCCAGCAGCCTTCGGACAGCGGTGAACACTGAAGCTTTCTTT
CDR3 protein: CASSLRTAVNTEAFF

D gene: TRBD1
clone size: once
V gene: TRBV7-9
J gene: TRBJ2-2
CDR3 length: 13
CDR3 DNA: TGTGCCAGCAGCTCGACAGGGACCGGGGAGCTGTTTTTT
CDR3 protein: CASSSTGTGELFF